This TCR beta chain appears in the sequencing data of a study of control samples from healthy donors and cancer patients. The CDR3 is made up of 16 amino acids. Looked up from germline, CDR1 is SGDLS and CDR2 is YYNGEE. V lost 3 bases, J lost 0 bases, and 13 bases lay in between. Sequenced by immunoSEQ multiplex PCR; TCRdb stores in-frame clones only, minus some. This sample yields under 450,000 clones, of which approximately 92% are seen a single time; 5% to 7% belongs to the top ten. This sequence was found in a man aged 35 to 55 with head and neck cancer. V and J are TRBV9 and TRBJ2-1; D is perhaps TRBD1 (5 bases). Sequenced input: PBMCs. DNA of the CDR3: TGTGCCAGCAGCGCGACAGCACTCGGCTCCTACAATGAGCAGTTCTTC. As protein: CASSATALGSYNEQFF.